Detailed here is one TCR beta chain. Its antigen remains unknown. The source of the sample is a study of metastatic and nonmetastatic thyroid tumors. Looking at the study overall: From malignant and benign thyroid patients, repertoires in blood and in tumor or nodule tissue were compared. Study-wide points: For both blood and tumor, malignant thyroid tumors reportedly showed significantly higher TCR beta diversity than benign nodules did.

In the source study's methods: Building a distant-metastasis classifier for papillary thyroid cancer drew on CDR3 differences across clinicopathological groups. TCRdb reanalyzed the PCR reads via MiXCR. TCRdb assigned the V and J calls; the authors' analysis was not used. The sample includes 13,000 to 15,000 clones, roughly 28% of them seen just once. The CDR3 loop spans 13 amino acids. V dropped 7 bases and J dropped 3 bases, with 15 bases sitting between them. Germline CDR1 is SQVTM and CDR2 is ANQGSEA. Every patient underwent thyroid surgery untreated. This rearrangement joins TRBV29-1 to TRBJ1-1; D remains ambiguous. The sample consisted of blood. The receptor comes from a female donor with papillary thyroid cancer or a benign thyroid nodule (not recorded which). Some clones in this sample may be carry-over from other donors' samples. CDR3 nucleotide sequence: TGCAGCGCTAGGTCCGGCAAACACACTGAAGCTTTCTTT. The encoded protein is CSARSGKHTEAFF.